Shown below are 9 T cell receptor beta chains from a single sample sequenced in a study of post-analysis software for immune sequencing data. cDNA libraries of TCR beta carried unique molecular identifiers. TCRdb fed the PCR reads into MiXCR, producing one record per CDR3 protein. Of hundreds of thousands of distinct CDR3 sequences in the sample, about 32% were seen once. Their antigen targets remain unknown. General study results and limits: Five TRBV segments appeared more often in patients than in controls, and TRBV5-6, TRBV5-1 and TRBV20-1 were among these.

Material: blood. Receptors were obtained from a girl under 18 with multiple sclerosis.

The chain recombines TRBV7-9 with TRBJ2-1, with D perhaps assigned TRBD1 or TRBD2 (5 bases each). Germline V lookup: CDR1 SEHNR, CDR2 FQNEAQ (reference sequence). The CDR3 is 14 amino acids. Trimming shortened V by 4 bases and J by 9 bases, and 16 bases separated the two germline ends. In DNA form, the CDR3 reads TGTGCCAGCAGCTGGGAAGGGACGGCGGCTGAGCAGTTCTTC. Translated: CASSWEGTAAEQFF.

The V call is TRBV18, the J call TRBJ1-2, with TRBD1 as a possible D gene (6 bases). The ends were cut back, 11 bases at V and 8 bases at J, with 24 bases in the middle. This CDR3 is 14 amino acids long. In germline, CDR1 is KGHSH, CDR2 LQKENI. For the CDR3, the DNA is TGTGCCGGCGCCACCGGGGTGGGGGCAGTCGGCTACACCTTC. It codes for CAGATGVGAVGYTF.

This clonotype turned up a few times. The V gene is TRBV28, the J gene TRBJ1-1; D is unclear. V was trimmed by 7 bases and J by 1 base, leaving 7 bases between them. Germline assignment: CDR1 MDHEN and CDR2 SYDVKM. This CDR3 contains 12 residues. This CDR3 is CASNSANTEAFF. For the CDR3, the DNA is TGTGCCAGCAATTCAGCGAACACTGAAGCTTTCTTT.

Only a few counts were recorded for this clonotype. J is TRBJ2-1 and V is TRBV20-1, with no clear D. Per germline, CDR1 DFQATT and CDR2 SNEGSKA (reference sequence). The CDR3 sequence is 15 residues long. The germline V and J ends were trimmed by 2 bases and 9 bases, with 20 bases remaining between them. The CDR3 coding sequence is TGCAGTGCTAGATCCTCAGACCTGATTGGAGCTGAGCAGTTCTTC. Encoded protein: CSARSSDLIGAEQFF.

The chain has TRBV12-3 or TRBV12-4 and TRBJ2-7, with TRBD1 matching 9 bases. V gave up 6 bases and J gave up 2 bases; unmatched junction bases: 8. This CDR3 is built from 15 residues. The chain's CDR3 is CASSPRTGVTYEQYF. CDR3 nucleotide sequence: TGTGCCAGCAGCCCCCGGACAGGGGTTACCTACGAGCAGTACTTC.

This clonotype showed up just a few times. The chain has TRBV6-5 and TRBJ2-1; TRBD2 aligns across 13 bases. Looked up from germline, CDR1 is MNHEY and CDR2 is SVGAGI. The V segment lost 6 bases and the J segment 7 bases; nucleotides outside the gene matches: 3. The CDR3 has 14 amino acids. The CDR3 sequence is CASRTSGGRNEQFF. The CDR3 region has the DNA TGTGCCAGCAGGACTAGCGGGGGGAGGAATGAGCAGTTCTTC.

In its sample, this clonotype was seen many times. DNA for the CDR3: TGTGCCAGCAGCCCCACAGGAGGAGGTCTTGAGACCCAGTACTTC. Translation: CASSPTGGGLETQYF. The rearrangement uses TRBV12-3 or TRBV12-4 and TRBJ2-5; the D call may be TRBD1 or TRBD2 (5 bases each). Trimming removed 6 bases from V and 5 bases from J, with 19 bases in between. This CDR3 comprises 15 residues.

The sample holds a few counts of this clonotype. The chain recombines TRBV20-1 with TRBJ2-5; D is unresolved. Germline V gene sequence: CDR1 DFQATT, CDR2 SNEGSKA (reference sequence). Trimming removed 0 bases from V and 7 bases from J, with 6 bases in between. The CDR3 is 11 residues long. The CDR3 nucleotides are TGCAGTGCTAGAGATTTAATGACCCAGTACTTC. It codes for CSARDLMTQYF.

The genes are TRBV7-9 and TRBJ2-3, with D unresolved. Germline CDR1 is SEHNR and CDR2 is FQNEAQ (reference sequence). V was pared by 8 bases and J by 6 bases, with 15 bases between. The CDR3 runs to 13 residues. The CDR3: CASSDAGFDTQYF. The DNA of the CDR3 is TGTGCCAGCTCGGACGCAGGATTTGATACGCAGTATTTT. Variable domain in full (rest from reference TRBV7-9 and TRBJ2-3): DTGVSQNPRHKITKRGQNVTFRCDPISEHNRLYWYRQTLGQGPEFLTYFQNEAQLEKSRLLSDRFSAERPKGSFSTLEIQRTEQGDSAMYLCASSDAGFDTQYFGPGTRLTVL.